Shown below are 10 T cell receptor beta chains from a single sample sequenced in a study of T cell repertoires in cytomegalovirus infection (dated by TCRdb to about 2019). Sequenced on an Illumina HiSeq 1500. TCRdb handled the public reads itself, with Q25 trimming in fastp and clone calling in MiXCR, and kept productive beta chains. All rows with the same CDR3 protein become a single entry with the most common DNA and genes. The sample data list roughly 230,000 distinct CDR3 sequences, and about a sixth of these were observed just once. The ten most abundant clones make up less than 60% of the sample. Sequences were obtained from CD8+ T cells from PBMCs. The source of these receptors is a human donor in good health (CMV status not recorded). Some clones in this sample may be carry-over from other donors' samples.

This clonotype was counted ten times or more. This sequence joins TRBV28 and TRBJ2-5, with TRBD1 as a possible D gene (7 bases). V gave up 5 bases and J gave up 4 bases, with 20 bases separating them. This CDR3 comprises 16 residues. The germline V gene has CDR1 MDHEN and CDR2 SYDVKM. CDR3 in amino acids: CASSTPGGGASETQYF. The CDR3 DNA reads as TGTGCCAGCAGTACCCCCGGAGGGGGCGCATCAGAGACCCAGTACTTC.

V gene TRBV13 combines with J gene TRBJ2-5; unclear D gene. The germline V gene has CDR1 PRHDT and CDR2 FYEKMQ (reference sequence). The germline V and J ends were trimmed by 2 bases and 3 bases, with 7 bases remaining between them. The CDR3 contains 13 residues. The CDR3: CASSLTDEETQYF. Written as DNA, the CDR3 is TGTGCCAGCAGCTTAACTGATGAAGAGACCCAGTACTTC.

This clonotype has ten or more counts. The V and J genes are TRBV5-6 and TRBJ1-1; D perhaps matches TRBD1 (6 bases). This CDR3 is built from 12 residues. Looked up from germline, CDR1 is SGHDT and CDR2 is YYEEEE. The V and J ends lost 2 bases and 8 bases respectively, with 10 bases between them. Here the CDR3 reads CASSLLRGEAFF. DNA of the CDR3: TGTGCCAGCAGCTTACTCAGGGGAGAAGCTTTCTTT.

The gene calls are TRBV12-3 or TRBV12-4 and TRBJ1-5; a weak D match, TRBD1 (6 bases). The CDR3 runs to 17 residues. V shed 7 bases and J shed 6 bases, with 25 bases lying between them. The CDR3, as DNA: TGTGCCAGCACCTGGTCCCCAACAACAGGGATGAGTCAGCCCCAGCATTTT. Amino acid sequence: CASTWSPTTGMSQPQHF.

In its sample, this clonotype was seen a few times. V is TRBV11-2 and J is TRBJ1-1; perhaps TRBD1 as D (6 bases). The CDR3 has 14 amino acids. V shed 7 bases and J shed 8 bases, with 20 bases lying between them. Germline CDR1 and CDR2: SGHAT and FQNNGV. The CDR3 here is CASTIPGGRGEAFF. DNA for the CDR3: TGTGCCAGCACCATCCCCGGGGGGCGGGGAGAAGCTTTCTTT. Drawing the rest from reference TRBV11-2 and TRBJ1-1, the complete variable domain is EAGVAQSPRYKIIEKRQSVAFWCNPISGHATLYWYQQILGQGPKLLIQFQNNGVVDDSQLPKDRFSAERLKGVDSTLKIQPAKLEDSAVYLCASTIPGGRGEAFFGQGTRLTVV.

The chain is built from TRBV27 and TRBJ2-3, with 12 bases aligning to TRBD2. Trimming took 3 bases from V and 6 from J; bases not matched to a gene: 25. This CDR3 region has 22 residues. The germline V gene encodes CDR1 MNHEY and CDR2 SMNVEV (reference sequence). CDR3 protein: CASSLFRFGTRTSGEHTDTQYF. The CDR3 DNA follows: TGTGCCAGCAGTTTGTTCCGTTTTGGGACCCGGACTAGCGGGGAACACACGGATACGCAGTATTTT.

Points on this clonotype: This could be a read error, since a much larger clone is one nucleotide away. The CDR3 nucleotides are TGTGCCAACACCGGCTACTTGAGGGGTGGCTACACCTTC. Its translation is CANTGYLRGGYTF. The chain couples TRBV7-9 to TRBJ1-2; possible D gene TRBD1, 5 bases. Germline values: CDR1 SEHNR, CDR2 FQNEAQ (reference sequence). The CDR3 is 13 amino acids. V was clipped by 10 bases and J by 7 bases, with 19 bases between them. The variable domain in full, with the rest retrieved from reference TRBV7-9 and TRBJ1-2, is DTGVSQNPRHKITKRGQNVTFRCDPISEHNRLYWYRQTLGQGPEFLTYFQNEAQLEKSRLLSDRFSAERPKGSFSTLEIQRTEQGDSAMYLCANTGYLRGGYTFGSGTRLTVV.

This rearrangement joins TRBV6-5 to TRBJ1-6; TRBD1 might be the D (6 bases). Germline V CDR1 and CDR2: MNHEY, SVGAGI. The CDR3 runs 15 residues. The germline V and J ends were trimmed by 5 bases and 7 bases, with 15 bases remaining between them. CDR3 amino acids: CASSPRGLANSPLHF. DNA of the CDR3: TGTGCCAGCAGTCCCAGGGGTTTGGCGAATTCACCCCTCCACTTT.

Note on this clonotype: Given a much more abundant clone one base away, this may be a read error. The chain carries TRBV6-2 or TRBV6-3 and TRBJ2-1, with 13 bases fitting TRBD2. Per the germline V gene, CDR1 is MNHEY and CDR2 is SVGEGT. V was pared by 10 bases and J by 7 bases, with 10 bases of the junction left unmatched. CDR3 length equals 15 residues. The CDR3 coding sequence is TGTGCCAACACCTCCGGGACTAGCGGGGAGAATGAGCAGTTCTTC. Translated: CANTSGTSGENEQFF.

V gene TRBV5-1 combines with J gene TRBJ1-4; D gene uncertain. The V end lost 1 base, the J end lost 6 bases, and 13 bases lay between the germline ends. Looked up from germline, CDR1 is SGHRS and CDR2 is YFSETQ. The CDR3 has 15 residues. CDR3 sequence reads: CASSLLGQSHEKLFF. CDR3 in DNA: TGCGCCAGCAGCTTGTTAGGGCAGAGTCATGAAAAACTGTTTTTT.